This is a list of T cell receptor beta chains from one sample in a study of a mutant IDH1 vaccine in newly diagnosed glioma. These TCRs' antigens remain unknown. The method was immunoSEQ multiplex PCR; TCRdb's version includes in-frame clones alone and lacks a portion of them. The sample gives tens of thousands of clones, 75% to 85% of which show up once; 4.5% to 7.5% is in the top ten. The specimen was PBMCs, collected from a glioma patient whose treatment included an IDH1 peptide vaccine. The receptors stem from a man in his fifties with glioma. Each CDR3 is given with its conserved first and last residue. The D gene is left open where the match is weak. Where a row states a size, it is once, few, many or the class of an expanded clone; other rows omit it.

clone_size: NA
d_call: NA
v_call: TRBV4-3
j_call: TRBJ1-1
cdr3_aa: CASSQERLGNTEAFF
cdr3_nt: TGCGCCAGCAGCCAAGAAAGGCTGGGGAACACTGAAGCTTTCTTT

clone_size: NA
d_call: NA
v_call: TRBV6-5
j_call: TRBJ2-3
cdr3_aa: CASSYLRSSATDTQYF
cdr3_nt: TGTGCCAGCAGTTACCTTAGGTCTAGCGCTACAGATACGCAGTATTTT

clone_size: NA
d_call: NA
v_call: TRBV6-1
j_call: TRBJ1-1
cdr3_aa: CASKSQGVNTEAFF
cdr3_nt: TGTGCCAGCAAGTCTCAGGGAGTGAACACTGAAGCTTTCTTT

clone_size: NA
d_call: NA
v_call: TRBV6-1
j_call: TRBJ1-3
cdr3_aa: CASSEAPGPSSGNTIYF
cdr3_nt: TGTGCCAGCAGTGAAGCGCCAGGTCCAAGCTCTGGAAACACCATATATTTT

clone_size: NA
d_call: TRBD1
v_call: TRBV11-2
j_call: TRBJ1-4
cdr3_aa: CASSRDRRTANEKLFF
cdr3_nt: TGTGCCAGCAGCCGGGACAGGCGGACAGCTAATGAAAAACTGTTTTTT

clone_size: few
d_call: NA
v_call: TRBV7-3
j_call: TRBJ2-2
cdr3_aa: CASSLWGSGTGELFF
cdr3_nt: TGTGCCAGCAGCTTGTGGGGGAGCGGAACCGGGGAGCTGTTTTTT

clone_size: NA
d_call: NA
v_call: TRBV9
j_call: TRBJ2-2
cdr3_aa: CASSALPGELFF
cdr3_nt: TGTGCCAGCAGCGCTCTTCCCGGGGAGCTGTTTTTT

clone_size: NA
d_call: NA
v_call: TRBV7-8
j_call: TRBJ2-5
cdr3_aa: CASSQSAAGRETQYF
cdr3_nt: TGTGCCAGCAGCCAATCAGCCGCAGGGCGGGAGACCCAGTACTTC

clone_size: NA
d_call: NA
v_call: TRBV28
j_call: TRBJ1-1
cdr3_aa: CASSLRGGNTEAFF
cdr3_nt: TGTGCCAGCAGTTTACGCGGAGGGAACACTGAAGCTTTCTTT

clone_size: NA
d_call: NA
v_call: TRBV14
j_call: TRBJ2-7
cdr3_aa: CASSASNYEQYF
cdr3_nt: TGTGCCAGCAGCGCCTCGAACTACGAGCAGTACTTC

clone_size: NA
d_call: NA
v_call: TRBV27
j_call: TRBJ2-3
cdr3_aa: CASSPRGLTITDTQYF
cdr3_nt: TGTGCCAGCAGTCCACGGGGGCTAACAATCACAGATACGCAGTATTTT

clone_size: NA
d_call: NA
v_call: TRBV28
j_call: TRBJ1-2
cdr3_aa: CASSLGTGPTTGYTF
cdr3_nt: TGTGCCAGCAGTTTAGGTACAGGACCCACTACTGGCTACACCTTC

clone_size: NA
d_call: TRBD2
v_call: TRBV4-1
j_call: TRBJ2-1
cdr3_aa: CASSLLAGNYNEQFF
cdr3_nt: TGCGCCAGCAGCCTTCTAGCGGGGAACTACAATGAGCAGTTCTTC

clone_size: NA
d_call: TRBD2
v_call: TRBV30
j_call: TRBJ2-7
cdr3_aa: CAWSDNLTSERSHQPYEQYF
cdr3_nt: TGTGCCTGGAGTGACAATCTTACTAGCGAGAGATCGCATCAACCCTACGAGCAGTACTTC

clone_size: NA
d_call: NA
v_call: TRBV6-6
j_call: TRBJ1-2
cdr3_aa: CASSYSRDYTF
cdr3_nt: TGTGCCAGCAGTTACTCGCGGGACTACACCTTC

clone_size: once
d_call: NA
v_call: TRBV6-5
j_call: TRBJ1-2
cdr3_aa: CASTREGIYGYTF
cdr3_nt: TGTGCCAGCACCCGCGAGGGAATCTATGGCTACACCTTC

clone_size: NA
d_call: NA
v_call: TRBV2
j_call: TRBJ2-4
cdr3_aa: CASGGLGIIQYF
cdr3_nt: TGTGCCAGCGGGGGACTTGGGATCATTCAGTACTTC

clone_size: NA
d_call: TRBD2
v_call: TRBV7-2
j_call: TRBJ2-1
cdr3_aa: CASSLLAGGPVEQFF
cdr3_nt: TGTGCCAGCAGCTTGCTAGCGGGGGGGCCGGTTGAGCAGTTCTTC

clone_size: NA
d_call: TRBD1
v_call: TRBV7-2
j_call: TRBJ2-7
cdr3_aa: CASSTPGQGSDEQYF
cdr3_nt: TGTGCCAGCAGCACTCCGGGACAGGGTAGCGACGAGCAGTACTTC

clone_size: NA
d_call: TRBD2
v_call: TRBV27
j_call: TRBJ2-7
cdr3_aa: CASSTRPPLAGPYEQYF
cdr3_nt: TGTGCCAGCAGCACCCGACCCCCACTAGCGGGACCCTACGAGCAGTACTTC

clone_size: NA
d_call: NA
v_call: TRBV2
j_call: TRBJ2-2
cdr3_aa: CASSRGVDTGELFF
cdr3_nt: TGTGCCAGCAGCAGGGGGGTAGACACCGGGGAGCTGTTTTTT

clone_size: NA
d_call: TRBD1
v_call: TRBV15
j_call: TRBJ1-1
cdr3_aa: CATSRDDAGGTEAFF
cdr3_nt: TGTGCCACCAGCAGGGACGATGCAGGGGGCACTGAAGCTTTCTTT

clone_size: NA
d_call: NA
v_call: TRBV6-5
j_call: TRBJ2-1
cdr3_aa: CASEAGLAIGEQFF
cdr3_nt: TGTGCCTCCGAGGCGGGGCTAGCGATCGGTGAGCAGTTCTTC

clone_size: NA
d_call: NA
v_call: TRBV18
j_call: TRBJ2-3
cdr3_aa: CASSLETSTDTQYF
cdr3_nt: TGTGCCAGCTCATTAGAAACTAGCACAGATACGCAGTATTTT

clone_size: few
d_call: NA
v_call: TRBV7-8
j_call: TRBJ2-4
cdr3_aa: CASSLNAGAKDIQYF
cdr3_nt: TGTGCCAGCAGCTTAAATGCCGGGGCGAAAGACATTCAGTACTTC

clone_size: NA
d_call: NA
v_call: TRBV5-6
j_call: TRBJ2-5
cdr3_aa: CASSADSFSQETQYF
cdr3_nt: TGTGCCAGCAGCGCGGACAGTTTTTCCCAAGAGACCCAGTACTTC

clone_size: NA
d_call: NA
v_call: TRBV7-2
j_call: TRBJ1-1
cdr3_aa: CASSLAVGNTEAFF
cdr3_nt: TGTGCCAGCAGCTTAGCGGTCGGGAACACTGAAGCTTTCTTT

clone_size: NA
d_call: NA
v_call: TRBV5-6
j_call: TRBJ2-1
cdr3_aa: CASSLSDISYNEQFF
cdr3_nt: TGTGCCAGCAGCTTGAGCGACATCTCCTACAATGAGCAGTTCTTC

clone_size: NA
d_call: NA
v_call: TRBV2
j_call: TRBJ1-1
cdr3_aa: CASSEAGANTEAFF
cdr3_nt: TGTGCCAGCAGTGAAGCGGGCGCGAACACTGAAGCTTTCTTT

clone_size: NA
d_call: NA
v_call: TRBV19
j_call: TRBJ1-3
cdr3_aa: CASSTGSAISGNTIYF
cdr3_nt: TGTGCCAGTAGTACCGGGTCGGCGATCTCTGGAAACACCATATATTTT

clone_size: NA
d_call: NA
v_call: TRBV19
j_call: TRBJ1-4
cdr3_aa: CASSITAGEKLFF
cdr3_nt: TGTGCCAGTAGTATAACTGCGGGGGAGAAACTGTTTTTT

clone_size: NA
d_call: NA
v_call: TRBV27
j_call: TRBJ2-1
cdr3_aa: CASAPSSYNEQFF
cdr3_nt: TGTGCCAGCGCACCAAGCTCCTACAATGAGCAGTTCTTC

clone_size: NA
d_call: TRBD1
v_call: TRBV30
j_call: TRBJ2-1
cdr3_aa: CAWRLEGAWNEQFF
cdr3_nt: TGTGCCTGGAGGCTAGAGGGGGCGTGGAATGAGCAGTTCTTC

clone_size: once
d_call: TRBD2
v_call: TRBV6-1
j_call: TRBJ2-3
cdr3_aa: CASSVVAGGLDTQYF
cdr3_nt: TGTGCCAGCAGTGTTGTAGCGGGAGGTCTAGATACGCAGTATTTT

clone_size: NA
d_call: TRBD2
v_call: TRBV7-8
j_call: TRBJ2-7
cdr3_aa: CASSFSRLAGGSRGNEQYF
cdr3_nt: TGTGCCAGCAGCTTCAGTCGACTAGCGGGAGGGTCCCGGGGTAACGAGCAGTACTTC

clone_size: NA
d_call: TRBD2
v_call: TRBV9
j_call: TRBJ2-2
cdr3_aa: CASSGTSPGELFF
cdr3_nt: TGTGCCAGCAGCGGGACTAGCCCCGGGGAGCTGTTTTTT

clone_size: few
d_call: NA
v_call: TRBV10-1
j_call: TRBJ1-4
cdr3_aa: CAGKATNEKLFF
cdr3_nt: TGCGCCGGAAAAGCAACTAATGAAAAACTGTTTTTT

clone_size: once
d_call: TRBD1
v_call: TRBV6-6
j_call: TRBJ2-7
cdr3_aa: CASSGGRGPGEQYF
cdr3_nt: TGTGCCAGCAGTGGGGGTAGGGGGCCAGGGGAGCAGTACTTC

clone_size: once
d_call: NA
v_call: TRBV4-1
j_call: TRBJ1-1
cdr3_aa: CASSQDGGTEAFF
cdr3_nt: TGCGCCAGCAGCCAAGATGGGGGCACTGAAGCTTTCTTT

clone_size: NA
d_call: NA
v_call: TRBV6-1
j_call: TRBJ2-7
cdr3_aa: CASRGYWNEQYF
cdr3_nt: TGTGCCAGCAGGGGGTACTGGAACGAGCAGTACTTC

clone_size: NA
d_call: NA
v_call: TRBV19
j_call: TRBJ1-1
cdr3_aa: CASSNGWGDTEAFF
cdr3_nt: TGTGCCAGTAGTAATGGTTGGGGGGACACTGAAGCTTTCTTT

clone_size: NA
d_call: NA
v_call: TRBV19
j_call: TRBJ1-6
cdr3_aa: CASSMQGSFSPLHF
cdr3_nt: TGTGCCAGTAGTATGCAGGGATCCTTTTCACCCCTCCACTTT

clone_size: NA
d_call: TRBD2
v_call: TRBV30
j_call: TRBJ2-1
cdr3_aa: CAWGGLAGGQNEQFF
cdr3_nt: TGTGCCTGGGGAGGACTAGCGGGGGGGCAAAATGAGCAGTTCTTC

clone_size: NA
d_call: NA
v_call: TRBV7-8
j_call: TRBJ2-7
cdr3_aa: CASKGVHEQYF
cdr3_nt: TGTGCCAGCAAGGGGGTCCACGAGCAGTACTTC

clone_size: NA
d_call: NA
v_call: TRBV6-1
j_call: TRBJ2-7
cdr3_aa: CASSPSYEQYF
cdr3_nt: TGTGCCAGCAGTCCCTCCTACGAGCAGTACTTC

clone_size: NA
d_call: NA
v_call: TRBV13
j_call: TRBJ1-4
cdr3_aa: CASSRTRADEKLFF
cdr3_nt: TGTGCCAGCAGCCGGACACGAGCTGATGAAAAACTGTTTTTT

clone_size: NA
d_call: NA
v_call: TRBV5-6
j_call: TRBJ2-1
cdr3_aa: CASTRGAQGNEQFF
cdr3_nt: TGTGCCAGCACCCGGGGGGCCCAGGGCAATGAGCAGTTCTTC

clone_size: once
d_call: NA
v_call: TRBV18
j_call: TRBJ2-7
cdr3_aa: CASSPRAGTYEQYF
cdr3_nt: TGTGCCAGCTCACCGCGAGCCGGGACTTACGAGCAGTACTTC

clone_size: NA
d_call: NA
v_call: TRBV5-4
j_call: TRBJ1-1
cdr3_aa: CASSPGRFLDTEAFF
cdr3_nt: TGTGCCAGCAGCCCCGGTAGGTTTTTGGACACTGAAGCTTTCTTT

clone_size: NA
d_call: NA
v_call: TRBV28
j_call: TRBJ1-1
cdr3_aa: CASRTNTEAFF
cdr3_nt: TGTGCCAGCCGTACGAACACTGAAGCTTTCTTT

clone_size: NA
d_call: NA
v_call: TRBV9
j_call: TRBJ2-7
cdr3_aa: CASSVQGTLGEQYF
cdr3_nt: TGTGCCAGCAGCGTACAGGGGACCCTCGGCGAGCAGTACTTC

clone_size: NA
d_call: NA
v_call: TRBV6-1
j_call: TRBJ1-4
cdr3_aa: CASARPTTNEKLFF
cdr3_nt: TGTGCCAGCGCGAGACCGACAACTAATGAAAAACTGTTTTTT

clone_size: NA
d_call: TRBD2
v_call: TRBV11-2
j_call: TRBJ2-2
cdr3_aa: CASSPGLAGVGGELFF
cdr3_nt: TGTGCCAGCAGCCCTGGACTAGCGGGAGTTGGCGGGGAGCTGTTTTTT